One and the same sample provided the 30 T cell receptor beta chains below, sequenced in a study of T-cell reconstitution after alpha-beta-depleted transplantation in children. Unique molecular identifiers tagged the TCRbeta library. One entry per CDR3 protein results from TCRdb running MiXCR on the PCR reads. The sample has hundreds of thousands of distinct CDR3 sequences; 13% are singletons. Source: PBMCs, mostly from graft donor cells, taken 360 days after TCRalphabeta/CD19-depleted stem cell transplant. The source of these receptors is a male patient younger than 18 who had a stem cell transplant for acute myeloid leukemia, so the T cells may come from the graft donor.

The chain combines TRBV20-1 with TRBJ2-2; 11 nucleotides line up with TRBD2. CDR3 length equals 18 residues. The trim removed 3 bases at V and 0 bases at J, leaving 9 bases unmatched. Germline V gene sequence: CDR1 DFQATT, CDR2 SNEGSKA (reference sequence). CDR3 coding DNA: TGCAGTGCTAGGTTCCGACTAGCGGGGACAACGAACACCGGGGAGCTGTTTTTT. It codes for CSARFRLAGTTNTGELFF.

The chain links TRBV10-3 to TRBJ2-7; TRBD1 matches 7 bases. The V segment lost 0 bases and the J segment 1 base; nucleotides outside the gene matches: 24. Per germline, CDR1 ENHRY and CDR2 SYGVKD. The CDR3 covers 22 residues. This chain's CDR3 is CAISESSGTEGLRIGESYEQYF. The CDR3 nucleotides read TGTGCCATCAGTGAGTCTTCGGGGACAGAGGGGTTAAGGATCGGAGAATCCTACGAGCAGTACTTC.

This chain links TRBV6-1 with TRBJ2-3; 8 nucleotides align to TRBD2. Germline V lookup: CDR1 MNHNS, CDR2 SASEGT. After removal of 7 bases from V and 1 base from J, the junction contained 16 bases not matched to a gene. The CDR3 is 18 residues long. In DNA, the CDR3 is TGTGCCAGCACCTCACGGGGGGGTTCACGGCTTGGCACAGATACGCAGTATTTT. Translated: CASTSRGGSRLGTDTQYF.

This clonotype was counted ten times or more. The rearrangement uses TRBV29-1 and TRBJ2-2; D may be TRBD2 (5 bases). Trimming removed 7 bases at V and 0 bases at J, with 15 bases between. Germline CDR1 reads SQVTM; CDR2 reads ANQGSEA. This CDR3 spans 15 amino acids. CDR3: CSALGLATNTGELFF. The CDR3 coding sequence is TGCAGCGCATTAGGGCTAGCAACGAACACCGGGGAGCTGTTTTTT.

CDR3 in amino acids: CSVVGLAGVGIYEQYF. CDR3 coding DNA: TGCAGCGTTGTTGGGCTAGCGGGAGTCGGGATCTACGAGCAGTACTTC. The chain couples TRBV29-1 to TRBJ2-7, with 10 bases fitting TRBD2. Per the germline V gene, CDR1 is SQVTM and CDR2 is ANQGSEA. This CDR3 has 16 amino acids. The V segment lost 4 bases and the J segment 3 bases; nucleotides outside the gene matches: 12.

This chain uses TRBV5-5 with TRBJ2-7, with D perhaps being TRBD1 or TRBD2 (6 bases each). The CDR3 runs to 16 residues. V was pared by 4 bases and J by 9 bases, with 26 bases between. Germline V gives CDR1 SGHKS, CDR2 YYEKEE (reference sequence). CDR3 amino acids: CASSPQGTGAFRGQYF. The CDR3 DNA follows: TGTGCCAGCAGCCCGCAGGGGACGGGGGCATTCAGGGGGCAGTACTTC.

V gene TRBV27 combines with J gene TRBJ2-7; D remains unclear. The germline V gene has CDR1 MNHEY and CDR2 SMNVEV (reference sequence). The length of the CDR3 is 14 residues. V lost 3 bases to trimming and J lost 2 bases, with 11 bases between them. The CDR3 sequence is CASSFRRVAYEQYF. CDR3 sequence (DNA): TGTGCCAGCAGTTTTAGGCGAGTGGCCTACGAGCAGTACTTC.

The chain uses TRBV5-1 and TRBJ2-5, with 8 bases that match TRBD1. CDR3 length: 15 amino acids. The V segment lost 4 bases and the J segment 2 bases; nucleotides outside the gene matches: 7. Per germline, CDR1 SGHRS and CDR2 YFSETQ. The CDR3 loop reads CASSQGAARQETQYF. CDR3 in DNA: TGCGCCAGCAGCCAGGGGGCGGCGAGGCAAGAGACCCAGTACTTC.

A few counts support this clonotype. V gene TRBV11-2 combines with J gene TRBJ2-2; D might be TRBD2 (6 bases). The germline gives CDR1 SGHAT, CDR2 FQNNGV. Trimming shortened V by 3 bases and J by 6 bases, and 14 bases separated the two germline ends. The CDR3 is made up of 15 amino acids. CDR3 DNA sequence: TGTGCCAGCAGCTTCTTCGGGAGAGGGGCCGGGGAGCTGTTTTTT. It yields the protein CASSFFGRGAGELFF.

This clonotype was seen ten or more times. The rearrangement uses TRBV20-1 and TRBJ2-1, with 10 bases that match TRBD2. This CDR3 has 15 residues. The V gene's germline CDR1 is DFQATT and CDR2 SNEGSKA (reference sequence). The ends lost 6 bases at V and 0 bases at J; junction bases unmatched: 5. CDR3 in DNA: TGCAGTGCACAGCCTAGCGGGAGCTCCTACAATGAGCAGTTCTTC. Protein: CSAQPSGSSYNEQFF.

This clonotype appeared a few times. In nucleotides, the CDR3 is TGTGCCAGCTCACCGGGGACTAGCGGGAGTTTCGATGAGCAGTTCTTC. It specifies CASSPGTSGSFDEQFF. The rearrangement uses TRBV18 and TRBJ2-1; 14 bases are a match to TRBD2. This CDR3 has 16 amino acids. From germline, CDR1 is KGHSH and CDR2 LQKENI. V was pared by 3 bases and J by 8 bases, with 6 bases of the junction left unmatched.

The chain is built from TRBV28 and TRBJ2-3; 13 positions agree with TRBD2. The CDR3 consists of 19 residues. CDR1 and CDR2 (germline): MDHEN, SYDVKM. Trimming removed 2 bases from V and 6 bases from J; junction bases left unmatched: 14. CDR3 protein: CASSLTLKTSGRSRDTQYF. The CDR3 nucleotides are TGTGCCAGCAGTTTAACCCTGAAGACTAGCGGGAGGTCTCGGGATACGCAGTATTTT.

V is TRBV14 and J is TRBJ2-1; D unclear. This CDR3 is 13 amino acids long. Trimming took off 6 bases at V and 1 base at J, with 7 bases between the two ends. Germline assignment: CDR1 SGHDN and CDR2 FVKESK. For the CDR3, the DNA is TGTGCCAGCAGACACTTGTCCTACAATGAGCAGTTCTTC. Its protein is CASRHLSYNEQFF.

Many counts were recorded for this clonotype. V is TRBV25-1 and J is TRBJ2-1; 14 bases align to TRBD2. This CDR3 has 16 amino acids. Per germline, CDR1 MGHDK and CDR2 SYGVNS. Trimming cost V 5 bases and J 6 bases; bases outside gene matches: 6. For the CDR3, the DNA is TGTGCCAGCAGTCGAACCGGGACTAGCGGGAGCAATGAGCAGTTCTTC. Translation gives CASSRTGTSGSNEQFF.

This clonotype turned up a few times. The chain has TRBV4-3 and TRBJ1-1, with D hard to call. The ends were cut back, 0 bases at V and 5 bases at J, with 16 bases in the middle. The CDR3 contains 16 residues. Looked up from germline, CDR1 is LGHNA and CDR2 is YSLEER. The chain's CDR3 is CASSQDWGRRDTEAFF. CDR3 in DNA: TGCGCCAGCAGCCAAGATTGGGGTCGGCGGGATACTGAAGCTTTCTTT.

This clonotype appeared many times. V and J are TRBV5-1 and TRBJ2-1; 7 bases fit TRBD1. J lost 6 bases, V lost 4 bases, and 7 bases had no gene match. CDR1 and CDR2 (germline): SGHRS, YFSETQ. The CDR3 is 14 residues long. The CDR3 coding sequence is TGCGCCAGCAGCAAAGCCCCAGGGGGCAATGAGCAGTTCTTC. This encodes CASSKAPGGNEQFF. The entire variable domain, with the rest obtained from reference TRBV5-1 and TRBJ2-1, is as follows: KAGVTQTPRYLIKTRGQQVTLSCSPISGHRSVSWYQQTPGQGLQFLFEYFSETQRNKGNFPGRFSGRQFSNSRSEMNVSTLELGDSALYLCASSKAPGGNEQFFGPGTRLTVL.

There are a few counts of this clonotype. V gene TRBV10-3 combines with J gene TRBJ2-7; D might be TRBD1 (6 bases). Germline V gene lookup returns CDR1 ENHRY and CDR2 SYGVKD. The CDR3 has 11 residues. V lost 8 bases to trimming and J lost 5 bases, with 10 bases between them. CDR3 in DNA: TGTGCCATCCAACAGGGAAACGAGCAGTACTTC. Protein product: CAIQQGNEQYF.

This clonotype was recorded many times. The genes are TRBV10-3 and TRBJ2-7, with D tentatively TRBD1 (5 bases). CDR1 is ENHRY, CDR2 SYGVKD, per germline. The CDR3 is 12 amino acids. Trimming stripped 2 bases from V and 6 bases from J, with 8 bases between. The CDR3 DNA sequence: TGTGCCATCAGTGAGATAAGGGGCGAGCAGTACTTC. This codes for CAISEIRGEQYF.

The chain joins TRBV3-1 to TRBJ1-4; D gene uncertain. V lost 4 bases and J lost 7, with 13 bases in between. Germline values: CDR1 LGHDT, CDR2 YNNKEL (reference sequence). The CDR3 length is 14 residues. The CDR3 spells CASSRRGVGEKLFF. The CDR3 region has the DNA TGTGCCAGCAGCCGACGGGGAGTCGGTGAAAAACTGTTTTTT.

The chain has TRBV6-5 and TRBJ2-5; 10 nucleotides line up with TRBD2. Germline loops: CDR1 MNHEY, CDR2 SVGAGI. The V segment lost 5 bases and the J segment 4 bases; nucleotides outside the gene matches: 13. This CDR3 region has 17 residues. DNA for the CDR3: TGTGCCAGCAGTCGTGGACTAGCGGTCGAGGGGATAGAGACCCAGTACTTC. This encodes CASSRGLAVEGIETQYF.

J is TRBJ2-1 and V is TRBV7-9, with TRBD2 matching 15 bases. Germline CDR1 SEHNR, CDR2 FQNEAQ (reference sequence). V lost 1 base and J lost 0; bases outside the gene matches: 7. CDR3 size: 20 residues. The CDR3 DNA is TGTGCCAGCAGCTTAGGGTGGACTAGCGGGAGGGAAAGCTCCTACAATGAGCAGTTCTTC. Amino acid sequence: CASSLGWTSGRESSYNEQFF.

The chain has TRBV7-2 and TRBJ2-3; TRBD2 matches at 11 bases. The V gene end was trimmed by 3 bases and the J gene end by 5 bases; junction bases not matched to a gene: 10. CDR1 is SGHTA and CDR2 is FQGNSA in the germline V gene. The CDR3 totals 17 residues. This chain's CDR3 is CASSFPSGRLLKDTQYF. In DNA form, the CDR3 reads TGTGCCAGCAGCTTCCCTAGCGGGAGGCTATTAAAAGATACGCAGTATTTT. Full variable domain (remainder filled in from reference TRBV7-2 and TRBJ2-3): GAGVSQSPSNKVTEKGKDVELRCDPISGHTALYWYRQSLGQGLEFLIYFQGNSAPDKSGLPSDRFSAERTGGSVSTLTIQRTQQEDSAVYLCASSFPSGRLLKDTQYFGPGTRLTVL.

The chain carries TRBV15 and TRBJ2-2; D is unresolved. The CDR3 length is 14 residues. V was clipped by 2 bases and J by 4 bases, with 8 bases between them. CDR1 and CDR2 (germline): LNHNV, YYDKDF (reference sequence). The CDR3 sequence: CATSRNSRTGELFF. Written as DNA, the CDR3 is TGTGCCACCAGCAGAAACAGTCGCACCGGGGAGCTGTTTTTT.

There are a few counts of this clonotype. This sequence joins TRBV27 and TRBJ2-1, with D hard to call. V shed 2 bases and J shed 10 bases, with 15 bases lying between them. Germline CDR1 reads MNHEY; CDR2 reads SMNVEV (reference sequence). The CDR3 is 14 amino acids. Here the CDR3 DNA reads TGTGCCAGCAGTTTAGGAAGCTGGCTCACCGAGCAGTTCTTC. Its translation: CASSLGSWLTEQFF.

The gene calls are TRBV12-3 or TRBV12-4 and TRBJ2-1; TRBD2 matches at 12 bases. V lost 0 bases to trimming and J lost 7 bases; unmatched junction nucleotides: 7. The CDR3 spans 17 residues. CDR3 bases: TGTGCCAGCAGTTTAGCCTTACTAGCGGGGGGCTTAAATGAGCAGTTCTTC. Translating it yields CASSLALLAGGLNEQFF.

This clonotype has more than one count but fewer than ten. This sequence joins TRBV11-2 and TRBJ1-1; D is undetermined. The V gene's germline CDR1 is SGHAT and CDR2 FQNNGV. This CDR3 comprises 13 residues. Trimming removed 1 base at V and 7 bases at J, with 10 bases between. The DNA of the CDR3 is TGTGCCAGCAGCTTAGTTCCAGTAGTTGAAGCTTTCTTT. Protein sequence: CASSLVPVVEAFF.

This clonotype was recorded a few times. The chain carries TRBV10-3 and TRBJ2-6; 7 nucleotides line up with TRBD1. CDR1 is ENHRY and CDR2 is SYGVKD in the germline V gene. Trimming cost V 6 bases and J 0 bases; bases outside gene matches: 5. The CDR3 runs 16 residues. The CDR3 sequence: CAIRGDSLSGANVLTF. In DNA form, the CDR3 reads TGTGCCATCAGAGGGGACAGTCTCTCTGGGGCCAACGTCCTGACTTTC.

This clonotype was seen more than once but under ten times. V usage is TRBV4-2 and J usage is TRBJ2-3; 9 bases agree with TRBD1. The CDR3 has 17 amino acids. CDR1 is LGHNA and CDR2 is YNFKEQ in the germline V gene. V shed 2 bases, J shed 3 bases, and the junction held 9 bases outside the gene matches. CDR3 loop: CASSQNGWTGVTDTQYF. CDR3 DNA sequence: TGTGCCAGCAGCCAAAACGGTTGGACAGGGGTAACAGATACGCAGTATTTT.

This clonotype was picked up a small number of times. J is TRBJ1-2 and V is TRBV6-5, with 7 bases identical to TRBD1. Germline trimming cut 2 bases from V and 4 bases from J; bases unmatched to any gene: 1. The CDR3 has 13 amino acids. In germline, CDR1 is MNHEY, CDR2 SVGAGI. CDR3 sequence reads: CASSYQGGYGYTF. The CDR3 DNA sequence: TGTGCCAGCAGTTACCAGGGGGGCTATGGCTACACCTTC.

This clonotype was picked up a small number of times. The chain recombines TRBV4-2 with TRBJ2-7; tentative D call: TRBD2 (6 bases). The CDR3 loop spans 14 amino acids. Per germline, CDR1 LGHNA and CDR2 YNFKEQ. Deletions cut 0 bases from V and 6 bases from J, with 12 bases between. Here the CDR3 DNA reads TGTGCCAGCAGCCAAGATGAAGGAGGGGCCGAGCAGTACTTC. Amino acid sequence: CASSQDEGGAEQYF.